The clone carrying this TCR beta chain was detected a few times. Its cognate antigen is unknown. As to time point: pre-sensitization, week 0. Noted treatment: therapeutic diphenylcyclopropenone sensitization with weekly scalp DPC. The V gene's germline CDR1 is LNHNV and CDR2 YYDKDF (reference sequence). This CDR3 region has 16 residues. V was pared by 5 bases and J by 8 bases, with 24 bases between. These data are taken from a study of human T cells and chemical hapten exposure. Study observations and caveats: TCRs at high frequency, those above 1 in 1000, did not change with DPC sensitization.

Methods used by the authors: Approximately 100,000 TCRs per sample was the median, with a range of roughly 23,224 to 690,600. In TCRdb, the RACE reads were re-called with MiXCR into one record per CDR3 protein. In this record, the V and J calls reflect TCRdb's handling and not the investigators' own analysis. This sample has around 250,000 distinct CDR3 sequences; about 9% occur once, and the top ten carry 2% to 2.5%. The starting material was whole blood, obtained in connection with sensitization to the hapten diphenylcyclopropenone (DPC). This chain links TRBV15 with TRBJ1-1; unclear D gene. This receptor was identified in a woman in her thirties or forties with alopecia areata. Some clones in this sample may be carry-over from other donors' samples. The CDR3 DNA follows: TGTGCCACCAGCCGGCGTGCGTACAGCGGAATTGGGGAAGCTTTCTTT. Translation: CATSRRAYSGIGEAFF.